One and the same sample provided the 24 T cell receptor beta chains below, sequenced in a study of cytomegalovirus exposure and HLA in healthy donors. The PCR used 60 Vbeta and 13 Jbeta primers. Only in-frame clones appear in the TCRdb table, and some are missing; sequencing was by immunoSEQ multiplex PCR. The sample yields around 190,000 clones, around 85% seen once. The sample taken for sequencing was PBMCs. The source is a man aged 18 to 30 in good health and CMV-seronegative.

V gene TRBV7-2 combines with J gene TRBJ1-4; D not resolved. CDR3 length: 14 amino acids. The germline V and J ends were trimmed by 7 bases and 0 bases, with 9 bases remaining between them. Per germline, CDR1 SGHTA and CDR2 FQGNSA. CDR3 nucleotides: TGTGCCAGCAAACAGAACCCAACTAATGAAAAACTGTTTTTT. Translated: CASKQNPTNEKLFF.

This chain uses TRBV4-3 with TRBJ2-7, with 7 bases fitting TRBD2. CDR1 and CDR2 (germline): LGHNA, YSLEER. V lost 4 bases to trimming and J lost 9 bases; unmatched junction nucleotides: 24. This CDR3 is built from 18 residues. The chain's CDR3 is CASSLTGLGREDPLLQYF. DNA of the CDR3: TGCGCCAGCAGCCTAACCGGGTTGGGCCGGGAGGACCCCCTCTTGCAGTACTTC.

The CDR3 region has the DNA TGTGCCAGTAGTATACCGGGTACCTACGGCTACACCTTC. The encoded protein is CASSIPGTYGYTF. The chain couples TRBV19 to TRBJ1-2; D uncertain. Trimming took 2 bases from V and 8 from J, leaving 12 bases between them. The CDR3 covers 13 residues. The germline V gene has CDR1 LNHDA and CDR2 SQIVND (reference sequence).

CDR3 nucleotide sequence: TGTGCCATCAGTGAGTCGATATCAGGGCAAAAACTGTTTTTT. Protein sequence: CAISESISGQKLFF. The chain combines TRBV10-3 with TRBJ1-4; a weak D match, TRBD1 (5 bases). CDR3 length equals 14 residues. V lost 0 bases and J 9 bases, leaving 11 bases between the germline ends. Germline V gene lookup returns CDR1 ENHRY and CDR2 SYGVKD.

This clone was counted between two and nine times. V is TRBV9 and J is TRBJ2-7, with 11 bases fitting TRBD2. V was pared by 3 bases and J by 4 bases, with 3 bases of the junction left unmatched. CDR3 length: 14 amino acids. The germline V gene has CDR1 SGDLS and CDR2 YYNGEE. CDR3 amino acids: CASSEGLADYEQYF. CDR3 nucleotides: TGTGCCAGCAGCGAGGGACTAGCGGATTACGAGCAGTACTTC.

The chain uses TRBV11-3 and TRBJ2-7, with D maybe TRBD1 (5 bases). This CDR3 is built from 13 residues. Germline CDR1 is SGHNT and CDR2 is YENEEA. Deletions cut 0 bases from V and 2 bases from J, with 5 bases between. The CDR3 sequence is CASSLEDTYEQYF. The DNA of the CDR3 is TGTGCCAGCAGCTTAGAGGACACCTACGAGCAGTACTTC.

This clone was detected only once. V usage is TRBV6-1 and J usage is TRBJ1-5; D perhaps matches TRBD1 (6 bases). V lost 6 bases and J 3 bases, leaving 9 bases between the germline ends. Germline CDR1 MNHNS, CDR2 SASEGT. This CDR3 has 13 amino acids. This CDR3 is CASRGQHNQPQHF. In DNA, the CDR3 is TGTGCCAGCAGAGGACAGCACAATCAGCCCCAGCATTTT.

V usage is TRBV4-1 and J usage is TRBJ2-3; TRBD2 aligns across 10 bases. Germline CDR1 is MGHRA and CDR2 is YSYEKL. The junction had 7 bases not matched to a gene; V was cut back by 4 bases and J by 3 bases. CDR3 length: 16 residues. CDR3 nucleotide sequence: TGCGCCAGCAGCCCCGCACTAGCGGGACGGACAGATACGCAGTATTTT. Amino acids: CASSPALAGRTDTQYF.

The chain uses TRBV11-2 and TRBJ2-7; no firm D call. Germline V gene data show CDR1 as SGHAT and CDR2 as FQNNGV. The CDR3 contains 14 residues. The V end was cut by 5 bases, the J end by 0 bases, with 11 bases between. This CDR3 is CASSTRPGSYEQYF. The CDR3 nucleotides are TGTGCCAGCAGCACCCGACCGGGCTCCTACGAGCAGTACTTC.

This clone has only one observation. The rearrangement links TRBV6-1 to TRBJ1-3; D remains unclear. V was cut by 6 bases and J by 0 bases, with 9 bases left in between. CDR3 length: 14 residues. Per germline, CDR1 MNHNS and CDR2 SASEGT. The chain's CDR3 is CASRAEYSGNTIYF. DNA of the CDR3: TGTGCCAGCAGGGCGGAATACTCTGGAAACACCATATATTTT.

The V call is TRBV5-4, the J call TRBJ2-4, with TRBD2 identical over 9 bases. Losses at the gene ends were 0 bases for V and 0 bases for J; bases not matched to a gene: 7. CDR3 length: 18 amino acids. Germline CDR1 and CDR2: SGHNT and YYREEE (reference sequence). This CDR3 is CASSLVGTSLLAKNIQYF. In DNA, the CDR3 is TGTGCCAGCAGCTTGGTTGGGACTAGCCTTCTAGCCAAAAACATTCAGTACTTC.

The chain joins TRBV9 to TRBJ2-1; 10 nucleotides line up with TRBD1. Unmatched junction bases numbered 13, after V lost 3 bases and J lost 7 bases. Germline lookup yields CDR1 SGDLS and CDR2 YYNGEE. The CDR3 extends over 17 amino acids. CDR3: CASSAPDGTGVGNEQFF. CDR3 DNA: TGTGCCAGCAGCGCCCCCGACGGGACAGGGGTTGGTAATGAGCAGTTCTTC. Together with reference TRBV9 and TRBJ2-1, the CDR3 gives the full variable domain: DSGVTQTPKHLITATGQRVTLRCSPRSGDLSVYWYQQSLDQGLQFLIQYYNGEERAKGNILERFSAQQFPDLHSELNLSSLELGDSALYFCASSAPDGTGVGNEQFFGPGTRLTVL.

The chain uses TRBV19 and TRBJ2-7, with 8 bases lining up with TRBD2. Germline values: CDR1 LNHDA, CDR2 SQIVND (reference sequence). This CDR3 has 15 residues. Trimming removed 1 base from V and 2 bases from J; junction bases left unmatched: 4. The chain's CDR3 is CASSIAGGPAYEQYF. The CDR3 region has the DNA TGTGCCAGTAGTATAGCGGGAGGGCCCGCCTACGAGCAGTACTTC.

The CDR3 here is CASRTRLTGELFF. As DNA, the CDR3 is TGTGCCAGCAGGACTAGGCTCACCGGGGAGCTGTTTTTT. The rearrangement joins TRBV6-5 to TRBJ2-2, with a possible D match to TRBD2 (6 bases). Germline CDR1 reads MNHEY; CDR2 reads SVGAGI. Trimming shortened V by 6 bases and J by 4 bases, and 9 bases separated the two germline ends. The CDR3 spans 13 residues.

This clone was recorded a few times. This rearrangement joins TRBV9 to TRBJ2-1; 9 nucleotides match TRBD2. Germline lookup yields CDR1 SGDLS and CDR2 YYNGEE. The CDR3 extends over 16 amino acids. V shed 0 bases and J 4 bases; nucleotides not matched to a gene: 5. The chain's CDR3 is CASSVGVAGAYNEQFF. DNA of the CDR3: TGTGCCAGCAGCGTAGGGGTAGCGGGAGCGTACAATGAGCAGTTCTTC.

This chain joins TRBV2 and TRBJ1-5, with D maybe TRBD1 (6 bases). The CDR3 loop spans 14 amino acids. From germline, CDR1 is SNHLY and CDR2 FYNNEI. V lost 7 bases and J lost 6, with 16 bases in between. CDR3 sequence: CASISTGYPQPQHF. DNA for the CDR3: TGTGCCAGCATATCGACAGGATATCCTCAGCCCCAGCATTTT.

The chain recombines TRBV6-5 with TRBJ1-6, with 9 bases lining up with TRBD1. The J segment lost 7 bases and the V segment lost 6 bases, leaving 7 bases of the junction unmatched. This CDR3 spans 15 amino acids. Germline lookup yields CDR1 MNHEY and CDR2 SVGAGI. The CDR3 DNA reads TGTGCCAGCAGACTCTCGGGACAGGGAAATTCACCCCTCCACTTT. Translation gives CASRLSGQGNSPLHF.

The chain combines TRBV5-8 with TRBJ2-7; a possible D gene is TRBD1 (6 bases). Germline lookup yields CDR1 SGHTS and CDR2 YDEGEE. Trimming removed 7 bases at V and 4 bases at J, with 15 bases between. This CDR3 region has 13 residues. The CDR3 bases are TGTGCCAGCGGCGAGAGGGGGATATACGAGCAGTACTTC. Translation gives CASGERGIYEQYF.

The chain employs TRBV7-6 and TRBJ2-2, with TRBD1 identical over 10 bases. CDR1 is SGHVS and CDR2 is FNYEAQ in the germline V gene. Germline trimming cut 1 base from V and 6 bases from J; bases unmatched to any gene: 5. The CDR3 loop spans 16 amino acids. The CDR3 is CASSLGQGAYPGELFF. DNA for the CDR3: TGTGCCAGCAGCTTAGGACAGGGGGCGTATCCCGGGGAGCTGTTTTTT.

This clone has only a few counts. The chain joins TRBV19 to TRBJ2-3; no clear D. CDR3 length: 14 amino acids. The germline gives CDR1 LNHDA, CDR2 SQIVND (reference sequence). V was shortened by 3 bases and J by 5 bases, with 12 bases between the two germline ends. The CDR3 loop reads CASSIFPLGDTQYF. The CDR3 DNA follows: TGTGCCAGTAGTATCTTTCCCCTCGGAGATACGCAGTATTTT.

The chain recombines TRBV19 with TRBJ2-7; possibly TRBD2 for D (5 bases). Germline CDR1 LNHDA, CDR2 SQIVND (reference sequence). This CDR3 is built from 14 residues. Trimming cost V 6 bases and J 4 bases, with 16 bases left between them. This CDR3 reads CASRMEEGPYEQYF. Here the CDR3 DNA reads TGTGCCAGTAGGATGGAGGAAGGCCCATACGAGCAGTACTTC. Using reference TRBV19 and TRBJ2-7 for the parts outside the CDR3, the full variable domain is DGGITQSPKYLFRKEGQNVTLSCEQNLNHDAMYWYRQDPGQGLRLIYYSQIVNDFQKGDIAEGYSVSREKKESFPLTVTSAQKNPTAFYLCASRMEEGPYEQYFGPGTRLTVT.

V usage is TRBV5-1 and J usage is TRBJ2-7, with TRBD1 identical over 10 bases. Looked up from germline, CDR1 is SGHRS and CDR2 is YFSETQ. Trimming at V came to 1 base and at J to 5 bases, leaving 9 bases not matched to a gene. CDR3 length equals 16 residues. The CDR3 here is CASSLRPDRGGDEQYF. The CDR3 region has the DNA TGCGCCAGCAGCTTGCGGCCGGACAGGGGGGGGGACGAGCAGTACTTC. The whole variable domain, remainder taken from reference TRBV5-1 and TRBJ2-7, is KAGVTQTPRYLIKTRGQQVTLSCSPISGHRSVSWYQQTPGQGLQFLFEYFSETQRNKGNFPGRFSGRQFSNSRSEMNVSTLELGDSALYLCASSLRPDRGGDEQYFGPGTRLTVT.

The J gene is TRBJ2-1, the V gene TRBV10-1, with 8 bases lining up with TRBD1. The CDR3 loop spans 15 amino acids. Losses at the gene ends were 6 bases for V and 6 bases for J; bases not matched to a gene: 10. Per the germline V gene, CDR1 is WNHNN and CDR2 is SYGVQD (reference sequence). CDR3: CASSEGDRRGNEQFF. As DNA, the CDR3 is TGCGCCAGCAGCGAGGGGGACAGGCGCGGCAATGAGCAGTTCTTC.

V usage is TRBV5-6 and J usage is TRBJ2-1; 11 bases match TRBD1. CDR3 length equals 17 residues. Germline V gene lookup returns CDR1 SGHDT and CDR2 YYEEEE. V trimming: 4 bases; J trimming: 0 bases; junction bases outside the gene matches: 6. The CDR3 coding sequence is TGTGCCAGCAGCCGCGGACAGGGGGCTCCCTCCTACAATGAGCAGTTCTTC. The encoded protein is CASSRGQGAPSYNEQFF.